This T cell receptor (beta chain) stems from a study of blood T cell repertoires in COVID-19. Produced via immunoSEQ multiplex PCR; TCRdb's table is partial and in-frame only. The sample carries 250,000 to 300,000 clones, more than 65% recorded once. CDR3 length: 14 residues. Germline V CDR1 and CDR2: WSHSY, SAAADI. V was cut by 0 bases and J by 1 base, with 3 bases left in between. This clonotype originated in a man aged 45 to 65 who had recovered from COVID-19. The gene calls are TRBV10-2 and TRBJ2-2; unclear D gene. The specimen was PBMCs or T cells enriched from blood (not recorded which). The CDR3 sequence is CASSESQNTGELFF. The CDR3 DNA follows: TGCGCCAGCAGTGAGTCCCAGAACACCGGGGAGCTGTTTTTT.